This TCR beta chain was sequenced for a study of cytomegalovirus exposure and HLA in healthy donors. The table lists this clone with a few counts. Its antigen is unknown. 13 Jbeta primers and 60 Vbeta primers were used for the PCR. Sequenced by immunoSEQ multiplex PCR; TCRdb stores in-frame clones only, minus some. The table shows fewer than 110,000 clones, with about four fifths occurring only once. V lost 5 bases and J lost 2; bases outside the gene matches: 8. Looked up from germline, CDR1 is SGHVS and CDR2 is FNYEAQ. CDR3 length: 16 residues. Whole-study results and caveats: High sensitivity and specificity were reportedly achieved when the classifier diagnosed cytomegalovirus status. Specificity for CMV antigens was confirmed in vitro for three of the CMV-associated chains.

The source material was PBMCs. The sequence came from a woman aged 40 to 50 in good health and CMV-seronegative. V is TRBV7-6 and J is TRBJ1-4; 7 positions agree with TRBD1. CDR3 sequence reads: CASSKGQAGTNEKLFF. For the CDR3, the DNA is TGTGCCAGCAGCAAAGGACAGGCGGGTACTAATGAAAAACTGTTTTTT.